The table lists the clone carrying this T cell receptor (beta chain) with a few counts. What it binds is not known. The data were taken from a study of T cells in Graves' hyperthyroidism and ophthalmopathy. Study-level findings and limits: Most thyroid-expanded clonotypes above 0.001 were also found in blood.

The CDR3 is 13 residues long. Germline lookup yields CDR1 SGHRS and CDR2 YFSETQ. V was cut by 6 bases and J by 6 bases, with 14 bases left in between. TCR beta CDR3 sequences were amplified from RNA transcripts. When the TCR CDR3 underwent first-round RT-PCR, the HTBI primer set was used. TCRdb passed the multiplex PCR reads through MiXCR, listing each CDR3 protein once. The table includes roughly 530,000 distinct CDR3 sequences, over 15% detected once. The TCR originated in a woman under 30 with Graves' ophthalmopathy. Source material: blood. V gene TRBV5-1 combines with J gene TRBJ2-3, with D perhaps matching TRBD2 (7 bases). The CDR3 is CASTGAGADTQYF. DNA of the CDR3: TGCGCCAGCACGGGGGCGGGGGCGGATACGCAGTATTTT.